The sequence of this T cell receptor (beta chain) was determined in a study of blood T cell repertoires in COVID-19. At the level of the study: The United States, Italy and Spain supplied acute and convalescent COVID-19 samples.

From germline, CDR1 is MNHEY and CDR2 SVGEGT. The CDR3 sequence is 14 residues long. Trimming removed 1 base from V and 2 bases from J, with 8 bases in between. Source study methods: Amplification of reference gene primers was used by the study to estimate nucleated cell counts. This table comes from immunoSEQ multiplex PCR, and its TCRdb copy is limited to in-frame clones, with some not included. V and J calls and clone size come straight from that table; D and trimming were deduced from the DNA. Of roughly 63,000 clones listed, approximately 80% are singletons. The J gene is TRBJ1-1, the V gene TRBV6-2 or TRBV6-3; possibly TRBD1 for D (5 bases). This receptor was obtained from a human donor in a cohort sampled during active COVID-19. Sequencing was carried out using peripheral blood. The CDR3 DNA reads TGTGCCAGCAGTTACTTACAGGAAAACACTGAAGCTTTCTTT. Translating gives CASSYLQENTEAFF.